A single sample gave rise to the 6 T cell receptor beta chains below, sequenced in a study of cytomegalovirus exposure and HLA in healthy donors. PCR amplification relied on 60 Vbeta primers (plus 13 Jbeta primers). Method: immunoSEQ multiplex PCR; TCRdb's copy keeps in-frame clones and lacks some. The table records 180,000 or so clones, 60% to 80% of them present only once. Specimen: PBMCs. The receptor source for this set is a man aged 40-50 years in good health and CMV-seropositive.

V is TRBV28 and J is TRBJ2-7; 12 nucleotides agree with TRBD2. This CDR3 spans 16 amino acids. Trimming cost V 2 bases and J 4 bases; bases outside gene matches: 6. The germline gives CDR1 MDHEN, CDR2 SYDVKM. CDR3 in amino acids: CASSLAGTSGRYEQYF. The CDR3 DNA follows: TGTGCCAGCAGTTTAGCCGGGACTAGCGGGCGGTACGAGCAGTACTTC.

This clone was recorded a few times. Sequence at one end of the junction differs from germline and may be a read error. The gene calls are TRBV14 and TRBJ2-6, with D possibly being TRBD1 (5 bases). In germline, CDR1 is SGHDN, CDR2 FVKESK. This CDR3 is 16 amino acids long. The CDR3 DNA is TGTGCCAGCAGCCAAATACAGAGCTCTGGGGCCAACGGCCTGACTTTC. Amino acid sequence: CASSQIQSSGANGLTF.

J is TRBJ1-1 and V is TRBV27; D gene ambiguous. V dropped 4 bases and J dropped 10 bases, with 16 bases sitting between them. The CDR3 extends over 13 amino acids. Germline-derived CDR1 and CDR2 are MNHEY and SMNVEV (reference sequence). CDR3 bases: TGTGCCAGCAGTTCCTATGGGCGTAGTGCAGCTTTCTTT. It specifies CASSSYGRSAAFF.

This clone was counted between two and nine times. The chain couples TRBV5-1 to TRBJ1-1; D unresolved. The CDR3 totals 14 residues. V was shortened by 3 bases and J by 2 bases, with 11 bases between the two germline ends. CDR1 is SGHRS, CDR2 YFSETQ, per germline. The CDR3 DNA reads TGCGCCAGCAGCTCGTTGGTGACTAACACTGAAGCTTTCTTT. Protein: CASSSLVTNTEAFF.

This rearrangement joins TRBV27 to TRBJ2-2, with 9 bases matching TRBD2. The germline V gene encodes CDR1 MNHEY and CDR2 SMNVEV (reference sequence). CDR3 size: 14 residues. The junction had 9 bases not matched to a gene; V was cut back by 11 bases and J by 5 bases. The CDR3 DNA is TGTGCCCTACCCCGAGGACTAGCGACCGGGGAGCTGTTTTTT. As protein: CALPRGLATGELFF.

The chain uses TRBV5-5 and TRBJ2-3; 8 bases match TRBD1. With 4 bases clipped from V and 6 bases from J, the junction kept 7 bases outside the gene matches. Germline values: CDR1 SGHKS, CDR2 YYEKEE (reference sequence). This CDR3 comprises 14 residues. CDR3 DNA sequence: TGTGCCAGCAGCAGAGACAGGGGATGGGATACGCAGTATTTT. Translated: CASSRDRGWDTQYF.